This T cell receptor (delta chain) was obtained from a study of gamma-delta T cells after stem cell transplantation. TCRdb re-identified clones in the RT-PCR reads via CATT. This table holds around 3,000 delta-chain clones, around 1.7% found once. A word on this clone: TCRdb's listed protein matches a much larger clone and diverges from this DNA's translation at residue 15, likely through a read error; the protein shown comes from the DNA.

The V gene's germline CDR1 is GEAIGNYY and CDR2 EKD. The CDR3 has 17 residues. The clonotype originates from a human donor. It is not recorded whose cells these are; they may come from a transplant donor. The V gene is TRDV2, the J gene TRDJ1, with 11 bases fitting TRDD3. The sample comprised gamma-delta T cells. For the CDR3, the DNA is TGTGCCTGTGACACTGTGGGGGATACGCTCGGTATTCATAAACCCATCTTT. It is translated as CACDTVGDTLGIHKPIF.